Below are 20 T cell receptor beta chains sequenced from a single sample in a study of cytomegalovirus exposure and HLA in healthy donors. PCR involved 60 Vbeta and 13 Jbeta primers. Measured with immunoSEQ multiplex PCR; TCRdb has only the in-frame clones, and not every one. This sample has 170,000 or so clones, with about 84% found just once. Source material: PBMCs. These receptors were obtained from a young man in good health and CMV-seronegative.

The chain has TRBV19 and TRBJ1-2; 8 bases are shared with TRBD1. The CDR3 totals 14 residues. CDR1 is LNHDA and CDR2 is SQIVND in the germline V gene (reference sequence). The junction had 7 bases not matched to a gene; V was cut back by 5 bases and J by 5 bases. This chain's CDR3 is CASSPRDRKYGYTF. As DNA, the CDR3 is TGTGCCAGTAGTCCTCGGGACAGGAAGTATGGCTACACCTTC.

This clone has more than one count but fewer than ten. This chain connects TRBV5-5 to TRBJ1-4; D call uncertain. The CDR3 is made up of 15 amino acids. CDR1 is SGHKS and CDR2 is YYEKEE in the germline V gene (reference sequence). Trimming left V 1 base short and J 7 bases short, with 14 bases between. CDR3 sequence reads: CASSLSGSRGEKLFF. CDR3 coding DNA: TGTGCCAGCAGCTTGAGCGGGTCTCGCGGTGAAAAACTGTTTTTT.

V gene TRBV30 combines with J gene TRBJ2-1, with 12 bases aligning to TRBD2. Germline CDR1 reads GTSNPN; CDR2 reads SVGIG (reference sequence). The CDR3 totals 19 residues. Unmatched junction bases numbered 9, after V lost 0 bases and J lost 0 bases. This CDR3 reads CAWSVQGLAGRTSYNEQFF. The CDR3, as DNA: TGTGCCTGGAGTGTACAGGGACTAGCGGGTCGGACCTCCTACAATGAGCAGTTCTTC.

The rearrangement uses TRBV11-2 and TRBJ2-7; weak D call: TRBD1 (5 bases). Trimming shortened V by 3 bases and J by 1 base, and 10 bases separated the two germline ends. The length of the CDR3 is 14 residues. Germline-derived CDR1 and CDR2 are SGHAT and FQNNGV. CDR3 amino acids: CASSFTQASYEQYF. CDR3 DNA: TGTGCCAGCAGCTTCACACAGGCTTCCTACGAGCAGTACTTC.

This clone has a single count. The chain joins TRBV5-5 to TRBJ2-7; unclear D gene. CDR1 and CDR2 from the germline V gene are SGHKS and YYEKEE (reference sequence). This CDR3 comprises 16 residues. Trimming removed 1 base at V and 0 bases at J, with 14 bases between. This CDR3 reads CASSLSWPSASYEQYF. The CDR3 coding sequence is TGTGCCAGCAGCTTGTCATGGCCCAGCGCCTCCTACGAGCAGTACTTC.

The J gene is TRBJ2-7, the V gene TRBV5-6, with D unclear. CDR3 length: 15 residues. V shed 2 bases and J shed 3 bases, with 15 bases lying between them. Germline-derived CDR1 and CDR2 are SGHDT and YYEEEE. CDR3 sequence reads: CASSLRPEASYEQYF. The CDR3 region has the DNA TGTGCCAGCAGCTTAAGGCCTGAGGCAAGCTACGAGCAGTACTTC. The full variable domain, its missing parts supplied by reference TRBV5-6 and TRBJ2-7, is DAGVTQSPTHLIKTRGQQVTLRCSPKSGHDTVSWYQQALGQGPQFIFQYYEEEERQRGNFPDRFSGHQFPNYSSELNVNALLLGDSALYLCASSLRPEASYEQYFGPGTRLTVT.

The chain combines TRBV4-1 with TRBJ1-2, with D unclear. The V and J ends lost 0 bases and 3 bases respectively, with 8 bases between them. Germline V gives CDR1 MGHRA, CDR2 YSYEKL. The CDR3 runs 14 residues. CDR3 loop: CASSQDLADYGYTF. The CDR3 coding sequence is TGCGCCAGCAGCCAAGATCTGGCTGACTATGGCTACACCTTC.

This rearrangement joins TRBV7-2 to TRBJ2-7; the match to TRBD2 covers 12 bases. The V and J ends lost 5 bases and 5 bases, in that order; junction bases with no gene match: 7. This CDR3 contains 15 residues. Germline CDR1 reads SGHTA; CDR2 reads FQGNSA. The CDR3 loop reads CASSPGLAGLHEQYF. As DNA, the CDR3 is TGTGCCAGCAGCCCCGGACTAGCGGGACTACACGAGCAGTACTTC.

This sequence joins TRBV18 and TRBJ2-7, with 9 positions matching TRBD2. V was pared by 0 bases and J by 3 bases, with 6 bases of the junction left unmatched. CDR1 and CDR2 (germline): KGHSH, LQKENI. The length of the CDR3 is 16 residues. CDR3 sequence reads: CASSPPSSGRGYEQYF. CDR3 nucleotide sequence: TGTGCCAGCTCACCACCTAGTAGCGGGAGAGGCTACGAGCAGTACTTC.

The rearrangement uses TRBV5-1 and TRBJ1-4; possible D gene TRBD1, 5 bases. The CDR3 totals 14 residues. CDR1 and CDR2 (germline): SGHRS, YFSETQ. V lost 4 bases, J lost 5 bases, and 12 bases lay in between. The chain's CDR3 is CASSLQDVNEKLFF. The CDR3 nucleotides read TGCGCCAGCAGCCTACAGGATGTAAATGAAAAACTGTTTTTT.

The chain employs TRBV5-4 and TRBJ1-5, with D tentatively TRBD1 (6 bases). The CDR3 is 13 amino acids. CDR1 is SGHNT, CDR2 YYREEE, per germline (reference sequence). The V end lost 4 bases, the J end lost 3 bases, and 8 bases lay between the germline ends. The chain's CDR3 is CASSRDNNQPQHF. DNA for the CDR3: TGTGCCAGCAGCCGGGACAACAATCAGCCCCAGCATTTT. Full variable domain (rest looked up from reference TRBV5-4 and TRBJ1-5): ETGVTQSPTHLIKTRGQQVTLRCSSQSGHNTVSWYQQALGQGPQFIFQYYREEENGRGNFPPRFSGLQFPNYSSELNVNALELDDSALYLCASSRDNNQPQHFGDGTRLSIL.

In regard to this clone: An end of the junction differs from the germline gene, which may be a read error. The rearrangement joins TRBV5-4 to TRBJ2-3; tentative D call: TRBD1 (6 bases). The CDR3 totals 14 residues. CDR1 and CDR2 (germline): SGHNT, YYREEE (reference sequence). The CDR3 here is CANSLSGVADTQYF. The CDR3 DNA reads TGTGCCAACAGCTTGTCAGGGGTTGCAGATACGCAGTATTTT.

This sequence joins TRBV6-1 and TRBJ2-7; 7 nucleotides match TRBD2. V trimming: 8 bases; J trimming: 0 bases; junction bases outside the gene matches: 10. The CDR3 has 15 amino acids. Germline CDR1 MNHNS, CDR2 SASEGT. The CDR3 is CASGLGGMSSYEQYF. CDR3 DNA sequence: TGTGCCAGCGGTCTGGGGGGGATGAGCTCCTACGAGCAGTACTTC.

The rearrangement uses TRBV11-2 and TRBJ2-2, with D perhaps TRBD2 (6 bases). V lost 8 bases and J 6 bases, leaving 22 bases between the germline ends. The CDR3 spans 16 residues. Germline V gives CDR1 SGHAT, CDR2 FQNNGV. CDR3 nucleotide sequence: TGTGCCAGCCGAGCTGGGGGAGGACTTCCCCCCGGGGAGCTGTTTTTT. This sequence encodes CASRAGGGLPPGELFF.

The chain joins TRBV27 to TRBJ2-4; tentatively, D is TRBD1 (6 bases). Germline CDR1 MNHEY, CDR2 SMNVEV (reference sequence). The ends were cut back, 3 bases at V and 6 bases at J, with 18 bases in the middle. The CDR3 consists of 16 residues. DNA for the CDR3: TGTGCCAGCAGTTTTGCAATTGCCAGGGGTAGAAACATTCAGTACTTC. Translating it yields CASSFAIARGRNIQYF.

The V call is TRBV18, the J call TRBJ1-4; D remains unclear. Between the trimmed V and J ends, which lost 4 bases and 7 bases, there was a span of 13 bases. CDR3 length: 14 amino acids. The V gene's germline CDR1 is KGHSH and CDR2 LQKENI. Written as DNA, the CDR3 is TGTGCCAGCTCACAGGGAGATTACCGTGAAAAACTGTTTTTT. It yields the protein CASSQGDYREKLFF.

The chain carries TRBV12-5 and TRBJ2-2; the D gene is possibly TRBD2 (6 bases). The CDR3 is 19 residues long. The germline CDR1 and CDR2 sequences are LGHNT and FRNRAP. Trimming shortened V by 7 bases and J by 2 bases, and 26 bases separated the two germline ends. In DNA form, the CDR3 reads TGTGCTAGTGCCATAATATTAGGCGGGATGGGAATAAACACCGGGGAGCTGTTTTTT. This translates into CASAIILGGMGINTGELFF.

The chain joins TRBV19 to TRBJ2-7, with unresolved D. This CDR3 contains 13 residues. The germline V gene has CDR1 LNHDA and CDR2 SQIVND (reference sequence). With 5 bases removed from V and 0 bases from J, the gap between germline ends came to 8 bases. The CDR3 DNA follows: TGTGCCAGTAGTCTATCGAACTCCTACGAGCAGTACTTC. As protein: CASSLSNSYEQYF. The full variable domain, completed using reference TRBV19 and TRBJ2-7, is DGGITQSPKYLFRKEGQNVTLSCEQNLNHDAMYWYRQDPGQGLRLIYYSQIVNDFQKGDIAEGYSVSREKKESFPLTVTSAQKNPTAFYLCASSLSNSYEQYFGPGTRLTVT.

The rearrangement uses TRBV7-9 and TRBJ2-7; 7 nucleotides match TRBD2. Germline V lookup: CDR1 SEHNR, CDR2 FQNEAQ (reference sequence). J lost 6 bases, V lost 3 bases, and 8 bases had no gene match. The CDR3 is 14 amino acids. Here the CDR3 DNA reads TGTGCCAGCAGCTTCAGCGGGGCCATTCTCGAGCAGTACTTC. Protein: CASSFSGAILEQYF.

CDR3 in DNA: TGTGCCAGCAGGAACTTTAACACCGGGGAGCTGTTTTTT. It is translated as CASRNFNTGELFF. V usage is TRBV7-9 and J usage is TRBJ2-2; D gene unclear. V was cut by 6 bases and J by 2 bases, with 7 bases left in between. The length of the CDR3 is 13 residues. In germline, CDR1 is SEHNR, CDR2 FQNEAQ (reference sequence).